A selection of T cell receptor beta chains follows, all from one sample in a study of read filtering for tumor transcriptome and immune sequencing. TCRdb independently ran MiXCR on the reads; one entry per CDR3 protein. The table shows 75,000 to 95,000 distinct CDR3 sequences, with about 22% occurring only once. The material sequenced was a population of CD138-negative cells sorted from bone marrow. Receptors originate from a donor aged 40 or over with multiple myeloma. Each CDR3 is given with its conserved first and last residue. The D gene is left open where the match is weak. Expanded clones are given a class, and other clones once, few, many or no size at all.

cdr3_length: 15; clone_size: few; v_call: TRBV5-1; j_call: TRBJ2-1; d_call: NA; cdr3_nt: TGCGCCAGCAGCTTGGGGGGGCAGTCCTACAATGAGCAGTTCTTC; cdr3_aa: CASSLGGQSYNEQFF
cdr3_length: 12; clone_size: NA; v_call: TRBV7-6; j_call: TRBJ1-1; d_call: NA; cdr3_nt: TGTACCGGCAGCTTGACTATCACTGAAGCTTTCTTT; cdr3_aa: CTGSLTITEAFF
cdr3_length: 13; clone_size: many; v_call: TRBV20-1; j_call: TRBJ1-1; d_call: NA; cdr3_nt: TGCAGTGCTGGAGGGGTCCTGAACACTGAAGCTTTCTTT; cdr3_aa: CSAGGVLNTEAFF
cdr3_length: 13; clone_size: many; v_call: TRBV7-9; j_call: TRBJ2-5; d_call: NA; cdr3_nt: TGTGCCAGCAGTTCTACAGGGCTGGAGACCCAGTACTTC; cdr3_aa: CASSSTGLETQYF
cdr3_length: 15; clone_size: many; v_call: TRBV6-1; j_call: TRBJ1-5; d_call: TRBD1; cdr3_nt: TGTGCCAGCTCACTCCGGGGACAGGGGAATCAGCCCCAGCATTTT; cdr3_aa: CASSLRGQGNQPQHF
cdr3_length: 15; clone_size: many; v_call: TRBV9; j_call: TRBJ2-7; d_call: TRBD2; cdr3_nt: TGTGCCAGCAGCCCGGCGGGGGGAGGAATGTACGAGCAGTACTTC; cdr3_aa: CASSPAGGGMYEQYF
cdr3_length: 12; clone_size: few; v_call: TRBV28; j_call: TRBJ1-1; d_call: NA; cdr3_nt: TGTGCCAGCAGTTTTATCCCCGAGAAAGCTTTCTTT; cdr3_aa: CASSFIPEKAFF
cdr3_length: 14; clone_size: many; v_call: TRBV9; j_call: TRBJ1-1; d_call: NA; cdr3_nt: TGTGCCAGCAGCGTAGAAGGAGACCGGGGGAAAGCTTTCTTT; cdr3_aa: CASSVEGDRGKAFF
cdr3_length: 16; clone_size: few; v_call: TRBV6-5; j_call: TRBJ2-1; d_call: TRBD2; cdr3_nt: TGTGCCAGCAGTTACTCGAGATCGGGGGGGCGAGGGGAGCAGTTCTTC; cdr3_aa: CASSYSRSGGRGEQFF
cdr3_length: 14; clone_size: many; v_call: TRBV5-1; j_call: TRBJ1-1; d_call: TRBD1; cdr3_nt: TGCGCCAGCAACAGGGGTGATTGGAACACTGAAGCTTTCTTT; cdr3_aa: CASNRGDWNTEAFF
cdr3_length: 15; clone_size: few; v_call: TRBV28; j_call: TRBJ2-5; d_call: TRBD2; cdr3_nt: TGTGCCAGCAGTTTTAGCGGGGGAATTGTTGAGACCCAGTACTTC; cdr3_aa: CASSFSGGIVETQYF
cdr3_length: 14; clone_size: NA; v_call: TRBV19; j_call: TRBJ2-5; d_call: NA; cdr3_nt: TGTGCCAGTAGTGCCGGACAGACACAAGAGACCCAGTACTTC; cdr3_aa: CASSAGQTQETQYF
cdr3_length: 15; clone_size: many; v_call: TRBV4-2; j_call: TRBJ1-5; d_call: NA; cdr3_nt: TGTGCCAGCAGCCCCAAAGGAGGGGCTGTTGAGCCCCAGCATTTT; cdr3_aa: CASSPKGGAVEPQHF
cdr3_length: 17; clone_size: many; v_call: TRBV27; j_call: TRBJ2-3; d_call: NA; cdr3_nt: TGTGCCAGCAGTTCCTTCAGACAGCTACCTAGCACAGATACGCAGTATTTT; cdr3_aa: CASSSFRQLPSTDTQYF
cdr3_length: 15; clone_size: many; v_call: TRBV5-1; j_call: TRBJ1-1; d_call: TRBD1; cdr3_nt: TGCGCCAGCAGCTTGGTAGGACAGGTGAACACTGAAGCTTTCTTT; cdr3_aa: CASSLVGQVNTEAFF
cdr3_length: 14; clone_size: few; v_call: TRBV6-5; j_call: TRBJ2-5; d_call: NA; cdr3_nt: TGTGCCAGCAGTTACTCAGGGGCTAGAGAGACCCAGTACTTC; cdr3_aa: CASSYSGARETQYF
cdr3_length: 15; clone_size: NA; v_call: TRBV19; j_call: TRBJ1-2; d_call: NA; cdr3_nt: TGTGCCAGTAGTACAAGGACAGAAACCTACTATGGCTACACCTTC; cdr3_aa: CASSTRTETYYGYTF
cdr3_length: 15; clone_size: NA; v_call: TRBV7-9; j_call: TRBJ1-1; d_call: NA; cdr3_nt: TGTGCCAGCAGCTTAAGTCAGGGTCAGAACACTGAAGCTTTCTTT; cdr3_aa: CASSLSQGQNTEAFF
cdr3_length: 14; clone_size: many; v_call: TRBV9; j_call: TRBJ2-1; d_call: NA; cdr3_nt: TGTGCCAGCAGTGCTGGTCTCCCGTCCAATGAGCAGTTCTTC; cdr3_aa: CASSAGLPSNEQFF
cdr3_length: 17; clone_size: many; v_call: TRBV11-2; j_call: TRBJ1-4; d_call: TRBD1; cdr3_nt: TGTGCCAGCAGCCCCGGGAGGCAGGGGGGAACTAATGAAAAACTGTTTTTT; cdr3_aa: CASSPGRQGGTNEKLFF
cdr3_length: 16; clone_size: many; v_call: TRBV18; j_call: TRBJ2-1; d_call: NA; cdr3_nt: TGTGCCAGCTCACCTTTCACACAGGGCCGATACAATGAGCAGTTCTTC; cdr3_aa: CASSPFTQGRYNEQFF
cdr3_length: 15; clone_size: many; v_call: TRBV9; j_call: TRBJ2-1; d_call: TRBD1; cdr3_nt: TGTGCCAGCGGAACGGGACAGGGGGTGCAAGATGAGCAGTTCTTC; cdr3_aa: CASGTGQGVQDEQFF
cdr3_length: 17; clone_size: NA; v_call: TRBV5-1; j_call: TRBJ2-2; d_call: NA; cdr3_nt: TGCGCCAGCAGCTTTTCGCCCGGACGGATGAACACCGGGGAGCTGCTTTTT; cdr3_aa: CASSFSPGRMNTGELLF
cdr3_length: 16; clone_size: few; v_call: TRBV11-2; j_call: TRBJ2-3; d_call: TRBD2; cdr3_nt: TGTGCCAGCAGCTTAGAACTAGCGGGCAGCACAGATACGCAGTATTTT; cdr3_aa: CASSLELAGSTDTQYF
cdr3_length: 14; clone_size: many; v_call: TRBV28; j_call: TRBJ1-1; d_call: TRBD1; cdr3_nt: TGTGCCAGCAGTGTACAGGGGGCGAGCACTGAAGCTTTCTTT; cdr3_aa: CASSVQGASTEAFF
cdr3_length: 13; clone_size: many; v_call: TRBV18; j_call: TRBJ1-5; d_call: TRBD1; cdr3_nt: TGTGCCAGCTCACCGGGACAGAATCAGCCCCAGCATTTT; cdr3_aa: CASSPGQNQPQHF
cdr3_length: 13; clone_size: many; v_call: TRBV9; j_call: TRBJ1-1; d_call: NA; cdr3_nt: TGTGCCAGCAGCGTAGGAGGGTACACTGAAGCTTTCTTT; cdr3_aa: CASSVGGYTEAFF
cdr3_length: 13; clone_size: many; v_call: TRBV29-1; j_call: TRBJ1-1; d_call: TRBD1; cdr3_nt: TGCAGCGTGTCGGACAGGGTAGGGACTGAAGCTTTCTTT; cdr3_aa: CSVSDRVGTEAFF